One and the same sample provided the 13 T cell receptor beta chains below, sequenced in a study of T-cell memory formation after mild COVID-19. TCRdb used MiXCR to reprocess the 5' RACE reads, holding one entry per CDR3 protein. Here the sample spans hundreds of thousands of distinct CDR3 sequences, roughly 13% being singletons. Sequences were obtained from PBMCs or a T cell subset sorted from them (not recorded which). The receptors come from a young man who had mild COVID-19 (a few samples of this study predate the infection). Cell type and time point are not known.

The chain employs TRBV4-1 and TRBJ1-1; D possibly corresponds to TRBD1 (5 bases). V was cut by 0 bases and J by 8 bases, with 13 bases left in between. From germline, CDR1 is MGHRA and CDR2 YSYEKL. The CDR3 is 14 amino acids. The CDR3 spells CASSQEYSGSEAFF. CDR3 nucleotides: TGCGCCAGCAGCCAAGAATATTCAGGGTCCGAAGCTTTCTTT.

This clonotype was seen a single time. The chain couples TRBV9 to TRBJ2-5; D may correspond to TRBD1 or TRBD2 (5 bases each). Germline loops: CDR1 SGDLS, CDR2 YYNGEE. This CDR3 has 15 amino acids. Trimming cost V 4 bases and J 4 bases, with 17 bases left between them. CDR3 DNA sequence: TGTGCCAGCAGCTCCATCACGTACGGGGCAGAGACCCAGTACTTC. Its protein is CASSSITYGAETQYF.

J is TRBJ2-3 and V is TRBV6-4; TRBD1 or TRBD2 may be the D gene (5 bases each). Deletions cut 4 bases from V and 6 bases from J, with 20 bases between. The CDR3 spans 16 residues. The germline CDR1 and CDR2 sequences are MRHNA and SNTAGT. In nucleotides, the CDR3 is TGTGCCAGCAGTGTTTCGCGGGTTTGGGACCGGGATACGCAGTATTTT. Amino acids: CASSVSRVWDRDTQYF.

This clonotype showed up just a few times. The chain is built from TRBV12-3 or TRBV12-4 and TRBJ1-1, with D unresolved. The CDR3 has 12 residues. V dropped 6 bases and J dropped 11 bases, with 16 bases sitting between them. The CDR3, as DNA: TGTGCCAGCAGCCCGGAAGATCGATTGGCTTTCTTT. As protein: CASSPEDRLAFF.

This clonotype was seen many times. The chain is built from TRBV9 and TRBJ2-4; tentatively, D is TRBD1 (6 bases). V was clipped by 2 bases and J by 0 bases, with 21 bases between them. The CDR3 extends over 19 amino acids. Germline V gene data show CDR1 as SGDLS and CDR2 as YYNGEE. The CDR3 DNA sequence: TGTGCCAGCAGCGTCCAAAAGGGACAAGTACCCCTAGCCAAAAACATTCAGTACTTC. Its translation: CASSVQKGQVPLAKNIQYF. Full variable domain (missing parts from reference TRBV9 and TRBJ2-4): DSGVTQTPKHLITATGQRVTLRCSPRSGDLSVYWYQQSLDQGLQFLIQYYNGEERAKGNILERFSAQQFPDLHSELNLSSLELGDSALYFCASSVQKGQVPLAKNIQYFGAGTRLSVL.

J is TRBJ2-3 and V is TRBV7-2; 8 bases are shared with TRBD1. V trimming: 5 bases; J trimming: 3 bases; junction bases outside the gene matches: 7. The CDR3 has 15 amino acids. Germline lookup yields CDR1 SGHTA and CDR2 FQGNSA. Written as DNA, the CDR3 is TGTGCCAGCAGCAATGGACAGGGTCGGACAGATACGCAGTATTTT. Amino acid sequence: CASSNGQGRTDTQYF.

The chain joins TRBV5-1 to TRBJ1-6; TRBD1 might be the D (6 bases). CDR3 length: 16 amino acids. Looked up from germline, CDR1 is SGHRS and CDR2 is YFSETQ. V lost 0 bases, J lost 6 bases, and 13 bases lay in between. The CDR3 protein is CASSLGHTGPNSPLHF. The DNA of the CDR3 is TGCGCCAGCAGCTTGGGCCATACAGGGCCTAATTCACCCCTCCACTTT.

The V and J genes are TRBV7-2 and TRBJ2-1; D perhaps matches TRBD2 (7 bases). Germline V gene sequence: CDR1 SGHTA, CDR2 FQGNSA. V was trimmed by 1 base and J by 8 bases, leaving 15 bases between them. The length of the CDR3 is 15 residues. CDR3 in amino acids: CASSLGGGAWYEQFF. CDR3 coding DNA: TGTGCCAGCAGCTTAGGAGGGGGGGCATGGTATGAGCAGTTCTTC.

V gene TRBV7-3 combines with J gene TRBJ2-1; TRBD2 matches at 14 bases. Germline-derived CDR1 and CDR2 are SGHTA and FQGTGA. The length of the CDR3 is 16 residues. V shed 4 bases and J 8 bases; nucleotides not matched to a gene: 7. The CDR3 protein is CASSSTSGGAGYEQFF. DNA of the CDR3: TGTGCCAGCAGCTCGACTAGCGGGGGGGCGGGATATGAGCAGTTCTTC.

The sample holds a few counts of this clonotype. V is TRBV6-2 or TRBV6-3 and J is TRBJ2-1, with 7 bases fitting TRBD2. This CDR3 has 16 residues. Germline V gives CDR1 MNHEY, CDR2 SVGEGT. Losses at the gene ends were 6 bases for V and 3 bases for J; bases not matched to a gene: 11. CDR3 region: CASSPAAGVGYNEQFF. The CDR3 DNA follows: TGTGCCAGCAGCCCCGCTGCGGGGGTAGGCTACAATGAGCAGTTCTTC.

V is TRBV20-1 and J is TRBJ1-6; tentative D call: TRBD1 (5 bases). Germline assignment: CDR1 DFQATT and CDR2 SNEGSKA (reference sequence). The CDR3 extends over 16 amino acids. Trimming took off 7 bases at V and 4 bases at J, with 20 bases between the two ends. CDR3 in amino acids: CSVNPRGLRYNSPLHF. In DNA form, the CDR3 reads TGCAGTGTTAACCCTCGGGGACTCAGATATAATTCACCCCTCCACTTT.

This clonotype was observed at least ten times. The chain couples TRBV11-2 to TRBJ1-2; TRBD1 matches 9 bases. The ends lost 5 bases at V and 4 bases at J; junction bases unmatched: 8. There are 15 residues in the CDR3. The V gene's germline CDR1 is SGHAT and CDR2 FQNNGV. The CDR3: CASSPGTGYLYGYTF. CDR3 in DNA: TGTGCCAGCAGCCCGGGGACAGGGTACCTCTATGGCTACACCTTC. The full variable domain, in which reference TRBV11-2 and TRBJ1-2 provide the parts outside the CDR3, is EAGVAQSPRYKIIEKRQSVAFWCNPISGHATLYWYQQILGQGPKLLIQFQNNGVVDDSQLPKDRFSAERLKGVDSTLKIQPAKLEDSAVYLCASSPGTGYLYGYTFGSGTRLTVV.

This clonotype was observed at least ten times. The chain combines TRBV4-1 with TRBJ2-5, with D unresolved. Germline assignment: CDR1 MGHRA and CDR2 YSYEKL. V lost 1 base and J lost 4, with 22 bases in between. The CDR3 has 18 amino acids. CDR3 sequence: CASSQVNLGFQKGETQYF. CDR3 sequence (DNA): TGCGCCAGCAGCCAAGTCAATTTGGGGTTTCAGAAAGGAGAGACCCAGTACTTC.